This T cell receptor (beta chain) came from a study of identical twins. This clonotype was recorded a few times. No antigen is known for it. Whole-study findings and limits: Low generation probability was overrepresented in out-of-frame alpha sequences shared by twins.

V was pared by 4 bases and J by 8 bases, with 8 bases of the junction left unmatched. This CDR3 region has 15 residues. Germline loops: CDR1 MGHRA, CDR2 YSYEKL. A universal primer site arose from template switching, and cDNA bore unique molecular identifiers. TCRdb re-derived calls from the 5' RACE reads in MiXCR, one entry per CDR3 protein. The sample contains hundreds of thousands of distinct CDR3 sequences, approximately 20% of which appear only once. The same specimen was also included in a second study, on yellow fever vaccine responses in identical twins.

The sample was CD4+ T cells sorted from blood. The rearrangement uses TRBV4-1 and TRBJ2-1; 10 nucleotides align to TRBD2. The TCR originated in a young woman in good health. CDR3 sequence: CASSPTGTSVHEQFF. For the CDR3, the DNA is TGCGCCAGCAGCCCCACGGGGACTAGCGTGCATGAGCAGTTCTTC.